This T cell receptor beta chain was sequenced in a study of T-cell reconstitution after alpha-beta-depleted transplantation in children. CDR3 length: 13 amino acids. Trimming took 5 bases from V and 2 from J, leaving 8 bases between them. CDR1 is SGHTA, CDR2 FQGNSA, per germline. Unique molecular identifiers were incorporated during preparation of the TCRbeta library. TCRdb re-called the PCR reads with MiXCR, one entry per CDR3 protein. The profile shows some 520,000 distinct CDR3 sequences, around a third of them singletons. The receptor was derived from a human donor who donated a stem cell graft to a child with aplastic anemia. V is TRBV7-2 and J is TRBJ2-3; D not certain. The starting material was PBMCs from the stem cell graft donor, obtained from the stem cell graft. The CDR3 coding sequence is TGTGCCAGCAGCCCCTCGGTCACAGATACGCAGTATTTT. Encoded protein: CASSPSVTDTQYF.